The clone carrying this T cell receptor beta chain was counted once. This specimen comes from a study of control samples from healthy donors and cancer patients. Trimming took off 7 bases at V and 6 bases at J, with 16 bases between the two ends. In germline, CDR1 is SNHLY, CDR2 FYNNEI. The CDR3 extends over 14 amino acids. The method was immunoSEQ multiplex PCR; TCRdb's version includes in-frame clones alone and lacks a portion of them. Of roughly 400,000 clones in the sample, about 93% were seen once. The gene calls are TRBV2 and TRBJ2-1, with D possibly matching TRBD1 (6 bases). The sequencing input was PBMCs. This TCR derives from a man aged 35 to 55 with head and neck cancer. The CDR3 reads CASTSDRAANEQFF. The DNA of the CDR3 is TGTGCCAGCACGTCGGACAGAGCCGCCAATGAGCAGTTCTTC.